These T cell receptor beta chains were read from a single sample in a study of blood T cell repertoires in COVID-19. The data were produced by immunoSEQ multiplex PCR, yet TCRdb's version contains in-frame clones alone and is incomplete. The sample shows 350,000 to 450,000 clones, approximately 90% of them seen only once. The sequencing input was PBMCs or T cells enriched from blood (not recorded which). These receptors all stem from a woman under 30 who had been exposed to COVID-19. CDR3s include the opening cysteine and the closing phenylalanine or tryptophan. Fields, in order: V gene, clone size, J gene, D gene, CDR3 protein, CDR3 DNA. D genes are given only for firm matches. The size of a clone is reported for some rows only, either as once, few or many, or as a class for expanded clones.

>TRBV11-1|.|TRBJ2-7|.
CASSLEPGYEQYF
TGTGCCAGCAGCTTAGAGCCGGGGTACGAGCAGTACTTC
>TRBV11-2|.|TRBJ1-3|.
CASTHERSSGNTIYF
TGTGCCAGCACCCACGAGAGGAGTTCTGGAAACACCATATATTTT
>TRBV11-3|.|TRBJ1-5|TRBD1
CASSLELLPDRVRFNQPQHF
TGTGCCAGCAGCTTAGAACTCCTCCCTGACAGGGTACGGTTCAATCAGCCCCAGCATTTT
>TRBV6-5|.|TRBJ1-2|TRBD1
CASSSPTGYPGYTF
TGTGCCAGCAGTTCCCCGACAGGGTATCCTGGCTACACCTTC
>TRBV24-1|.|TRBJ1-3|.
CATSDFSGNTIYF
TGTGCCACCAGTGATTTCTCCGGAAACACCATATATTTT
>TRBV5-1|.|TRBJ2-3|.
CASSLASLGRGTDTQYF
TGCGCCAGCAGCTTGGCCAGTTTGGGAAGGGGGACAGATACGCAGTATTTT
>TRBV27|.|TRBJ2-3|TRBD1
CASSLSPGTGATQYF
TGTGCCAGCAGTTTATCTCCCGGGACAGGGGCTACGCAGTATTTT
>TRBV1|few|TRBJ1-5|.
CTSSQKGVGGRSNQPQHF
TGCACCAGCAGCCAAAAAGGGGTTGGGGGCAGAAGCAATCAGCCCCAGCATTTT
>TRBV5-1|.|TRBJ2-2|TRBD2
CASSRLAGAGELFF
TGCGCCAGCAGTCGACTAGCGGGGGCCGGGGAGCTGTTTTTT
>TRBV6-5|.|TRBJ1-1|TRBD1
CASNPQGVITEAFF
TGTGCCAGCAACCCACAGGGGGTAATCACTGAAGCTTTCTTT
>TRBV11-3|.|TRBJ1-1|.
CASSLTLNTEAFF
TGTGCCAGCAGCCTCACACTGAACACTGAAGCTTTCTTT
>TRBV5-1|once|TRBJ1-2|TRBD1
CASSEGQGFYYGYTF
TGCGCCAGCAGCGAGGGACAGGGATTTTACTATGGCTACACCTTC
>TRBV19|.|TRBJ1-3|TRBD1
CASSGGQTWNTIYF
TGTGCCAGTAGCGGGGGACAGACCTGGAACACCATATATTTT
>TRBV6-5|.|TRBJ1-5|TRBD1
CASSDGQGAGQPQHF
TGTGCCAGCAGCGACGGACAGGGGGCTGGACAGCCCCAGCATTTT
>TRBV6-5|.|TRBJ1-1|.
CASSSAGVGTEAFF
TGTGCCAGCAGTTCCGCGGGGGTGGGCACTGAAGCTTTCTTT
>TRBV20-1|.|TRBJ2-1|.
CSAETGLQFF
TGCAGTGCGGAAACAGGGCTACAGTTCTTC
>TRBV3-1/TRBV3-2|.|TRBJ2-3|TRBD2
CASSHPTSGKDTQYF
TGTGCCAGCAGCCACCCGACTAGCGGGAAAGATACGCAGTATTTT
>TRBV25-1|few|TRBJ1-6|.
CASSPVVGVSHNSPLHF
TGTGCCAGCAGTCCCGTGGTCGGGGTTTCACATAATTCACCCCTCCACTTT
>TRBV28|.|TRBJ2-5|TRBD1
CASSHEGQVKETQYF
TGTGCCAGCAGTCACGAAGGACAGGTTAAAGAGACCCAGTACTTC
>TRBV19|.|TRBJ2-3|TRBD2
CASSTGLAGARTDTQYF
TGTGCCAGTAGTACGGGACTAGCGGGAGCTCGCACAGATACGCAGTATTTT
>TRBV18|.|TRBJ1-5|.
CASSTGANSNQPQHF
TGTGCCAGCTCAACGGGAGCAAATAGCAATCAGCCCCAGCATTTT
>TRBV2|.|TRBJ1-1|.
CASKGRGLPTTEAFF
TGTGCCAGCAAGGGGAGGGGACTCCCTACAACTGAAGCTTTCTTT